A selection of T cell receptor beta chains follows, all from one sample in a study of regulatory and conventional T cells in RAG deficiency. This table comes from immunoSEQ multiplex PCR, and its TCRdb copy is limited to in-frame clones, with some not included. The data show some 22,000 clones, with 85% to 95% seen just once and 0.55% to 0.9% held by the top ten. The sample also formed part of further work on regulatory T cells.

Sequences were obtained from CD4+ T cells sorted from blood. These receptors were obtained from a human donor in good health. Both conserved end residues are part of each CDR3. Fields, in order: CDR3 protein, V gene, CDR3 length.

CASSELGGTNIQYF TRBV6-1 14
CAWTSGGSDTQYF TRBV30 13
CASSEDYRQGVFEAFF TRBV6-1 16
CASSESMGGRNSPLHF TRBV6-4 16
CASSKQDGSDTQYF TRBV6-5 14
CATSRELGEQYF TRBV15 12
CASSLGLAGQETQYF TRBV18 15
CAISRDAGELFF TRBV10-3 12
CASSGTVSTDTQYF TRBV10-2 14
CASSSSGTGLGEQFF TRBV7-7 15
CASSRDINQPQHF TRBV7-6 13
CASSYEGTDTQYF TRBV6-6 13
CSAGKANTIYF TRBV20-1 11
CASSYRTSGSRDEQFF TRBV6-6 16
CASTTGTANTEAFF TRBV9 14
CASSQPLSPLHF TRBV4-1 12
CASTRNTEAFF TRBV2 11
CASSYSTLAGALGTDTQYF TRBV6-7 19
CASSAGQGFQETQYF TRBV6-1 15
CASSTALAGSAGELFF TRBV28 16
CASRSLAPGELFF TRBV6-6 13
CASSSQGIEAFF TRBV7-2 12
CASSTRTGANSPLHF TRBV9 15
CVSSPRWAFTDTQYF TRBV27 15
CASSPPGLAQGSGANVLTF TRBV18 19
CAWSGLPGASAYGYTF TRBV30 16
CASSQVPGSRTDTQYF TRBV14 16
CAISERPGGEETQYF TRBV10-3 15
CASSWSSGQETQYF TRBV2 14
CASSYSLGSYTF TRBV6-6 12
CASRKSPGQGAYEQYF TRBV12-2 16
CASSLVLSHGEQYF TRBV6-4 14
CATSSASGGYNEQFF TRBV15 15